Presented here are 32 T cell receptor beta chains from one specimen sequenced in a study of vaccination effects on CD4 cells after COVID-19. No cognate antigen is known for these TCRs. Antigen-specific CD4+ T cells expanded by the ViraFEST assay with viral peptide pools were then sequenced. CD4+ T cell isolation took place after approximately 11 days of culture. BNT162b2 vaccine or mRNA-1273 vaccine was given to participants in two doses. Method: immunoSEQ multiplex PCR; TCRdb's copy keeps in-frame clones and lacks some. Of 25,000 to 35,000 clones in the sample, almost 85% are singletons; the top ten hold over 1.2%. This specimen consisted of CD4+ T cells from PBMCs cultured with HCoV-NL63 spike peptides, obtained after COVID-19 vaccination. The origin of the receptors is a human donor who received a COVID-19 vaccine. Some clones in this sample may be carry-over from other donors' samples.

J is TRBJ2-3 and V is TRBV7-3; D gene uncertain. The CDR3 runs 14 residues. The germline V gene encodes CDR1 SGHTA and CDR2 FQGTGA. V shed 1 base and J shed 4 bases, with 9 bases lying between them. CDR3 sequence: CASSLRSSPDTQYF. For the CDR3, the DNA is TGTGCCAGCAGCTTAAGGTCGAGCCCAGATACGCAGTATTTT.

V and J are TRBV29-1 and TRBJ1-1; D remains unclear. V was shortened by 6 bases and J by 0 bases, with 8 bases between the two germline ends. The CDR3 length is 12 residues. Germline CDR1 is SQVTM and CDR2 is ANQGSEA. The CDR3 nucleotides read TGCAGCGTCCACGGGATGAACACTGAAGCTTTCTTT. Translated, it gives CSVHGMNTEAFF.

This clone has only one observation. This sequence joins TRBV10-3 and TRBJ2-3; D might be TRBD2 (6 bases). Germline lookup yields CDR1 ENHRY and CDR2 SYGVKD. V lost 8 bases and J 7 bases, leaving 13 bases between the germline ends. The CDR3 runs to 12 residues. CDR3: CAIGSGDNTQYF. The CDR3 nucleotides are TGTGCCATCGGATCGGGGGATAATACGCAGTATTTT.

This clone was picked up a small number of times. The chain employs TRBV2 and TRBJ1-6, with 8 bases aligning to TRBD1. The CDR3 has 14 residues. Germline values: CDR1 SNHLY, CDR2 FYNNEI. Trimming removed 6 bases from V and 7 bases from J; junction bases left unmatched: 5. The CDR3 region is CASRDRALNSPLHF. The DNA for the CDR3 is TGTGCCAGCAGGGACAGGGCTCTGAATTCACCCCTCCACTTT.

The V call is TRBV7-2, the J call TRBJ1-5; D is ambiguous. The CDR3 is 13 residues long. The V gene lost 1 base and the J gene lost 4 bases, with 5 bases spanning the gap. CDR1 and CDR2 from the germline V gene are SGHTA and FQGNSA. In DNA, the CDR3 is TGTGCCAGCAGCTTAGAACAGAATCAGCCCCAGCATTTT. Residues: CASSLEQNQPQHF.

This clone was recorded once. The chain carries TRBV18 and TRBJ2-7; D may be TRBD1 (6 bases). Germline-derived CDR1 and CDR2 are KGHSH and LQKENI. Trimming stripped 6 bases from V and 5 bases from J, with 14 bases between. There are 13 residues in the CDR3. The CDR3 is CASSTEQGHEQYF. The DNA for the CDR3 is TGTGCCAGCTCGACAGAGCAGGGGCACGAGCAGTACTTC. The whole variable domain, remainder taken from reference TRBV18 and TRBJ2-7, is NAGVMQNPRHLVRRRGQEARLRCSPMKGHSHVYWYRQLPEEGLKFMVYLQKENIIDESGMPKERFSAEFPKEGPSILRIQQVVRGDSAAYFCASSTEQGHEQYFGPGTRLTVT.

The chain joins TRBV7-2 to TRBJ2-3, with D tentatively TRBD2 (5 bases). CDR3 size: 15 residues. Trimming stripped 0 bases from V and 4 bases from J, with 11 bases between. Germline values: CDR1 SGHTA, CDR2 FQGNSA. CDR3 region: CASSLALARSDTQYF. The CDR3 nucleotides are TGTGCCAGCAGCTTAGCCCTAGCACGCTCAGATACGCAGTATTTT.

The sample holds a few counts of this clone. J is TRBJ2-7 and V is TRBV7-8; TRBD2 aligns across 12 bases. CDR1 SGHVS and CDR2 FQNEAQ come from the germline V gene. The CDR3 has 15 residues. With 3 bases clipped from V and 5 bases from J, the junction kept 5 bases outside the gene matches. The CDR3 sequence: CASSFASGGDNEQYV. The CDR3 DNA sequence: TGTGCCAGCAGCTTTGCTAGCGGGGGGGACAACGAGCAGTACGTC.

This chain joins TRBV30 and TRBJ1-4, with 8 bases that match TRBD1. There are 14 residues in the CDR3. The V and J ends lost 5 bases and 5 bases, in that order; junction bases with no gene match: 7. Germline CDR1 is GTSNPN and CDR2 is SVGIG (reference sequence). CDR3 coding DNA: TGTGCCTGGGCCAGGGGGCCTCACAATGAAAAACTGTTTTTT. Translation: CAWARGPHNEKLFF.

This chain connects TRBV24-1 to TRBJ1-4; a weak D match, TRBD1 (5 bases). Germline V gives CDR1 KGHDR, CDR2 SFDVKD. This CDR3 spans 15 amino acids. V shed 4 bases and J shed 5 bases, with 13 bases lying between them. CDR3 sequence (DNA): TGTGCCACCAGTGAAAAGTGGGGGAGAAATGAAAAACTGTTTTTT. Protein product: CATSEKWGRNEKLFF.

This chain connects TRBV27 to TRBJ2-2, with 10 bases that match TRBD1. Germline CDR1 and CDR2: MNHEY and SMNVEV (reference sequence). This CDR3 comprises 13 residues. Trimming removed 10 bases from V and 6 bases from J; junction bases left unmatched: 5. The CDR3 bases are TGTGCCACCCGAGGACAGGGGGCCGGGGAGCTGTTTTTT. This encodes CATRGQGAGELFF.

This rearrangement joins TRBV21-1 to TRBJ1-5; the DNA was not compared with TRBD1, the D call given in the table. TRBV21-1 is noted as a pseudogene. This CDR3 contains 16 residues. The CDR3 DNA reads TGTGCCAGCAGCGCTCCAGGGGGACAGGGGCGTCAGCCCCAGCATTTT. As protein: CASSAPGGQGRQPQHF.

This chain joins TRBV5-1 and TRBJ2-5; D possibly uses TRBD1 or TRBD2 (5 bases each). Trimming took 4 bases from V and 1 from J, leaving 11 bases between them. Germline CDR1 and CDR2: SGHRS and YFSETQ. The CDR3 runs 14 residues. The DNA of the CDR3 is TGCGCCAGCAGCATGGGGACCGGCCAAGAGACCCAGTACTTC. This codes for CASSMGTGQETQYF.

The CDR3 reads CASSPLRDTYEQYV. The CDR3 DNA sequence: TGTGCCAGCTCACCACTCCGGGACACCTACGAGCAGTACGTC. The rearrangement joins TRBV18 to TRBJ2-7, with a possible D match to TRBD1 (6 bases). V was shortened by 1 base and J by 2 bases, with 9 bases between the two germline ends. Germline CDR1 is KGHSH and CDR2 is LQKENI. This CDR3 has 14 amino acids.

CDR3 amino acids: CASSLAGTYNSPLHF. CDR3 in DNA: TGTGCCAGCAGCTTGGCGGGGACCTATAATTCACCCCTCCACTTT. The chain carries TRBV5-5 and TRBJ1-6; D gene ambiguous. Trimming left V 0 bases short and J 2 bases short, with 6 bases between. CDR1 SGHKS and CDR2 YYEKEE come from the germline V gene (reference sequence). The CDR3 sequence is 15 residues long.

This chain connects TRBV28 to TRBJ1-2; the D gene is possibly TRBD1 (5 bases). This CDR3 is built from 12 residues. Germline CDR1 and CDR2: MDHEN and SYDVKM. The V end was cut by 3 bases, the J end by 8 bases, with 10 bases between. The chain's CDR3 is CASSLGQGGYTF. The DNA of the CDR3 is TGTGCCAGCAGTTTGGGGCAGGGCGGCTACACCTTC.

The V gene is TRBV12-3 or TRBV12-4, the J gene TRBJ1-1; TRBD1 matches at 10 bases. The CDR3 consists of 13 residues. The trim removed 7 bases at V and 10 bases at J, leaving 9 bases unmatched. The CDR3 here is CASILDRGGRAFF. Written as DNA, the CDR3 is TGTGCCAGCATCCTGGACAGGGGGGGGAGAGCTTTCTTT.

The CDR3 sequence: CASSFTTGLGGYTF. The CDR3 region has the DNA TGTGCCAGCAGCTTTACTACAGGGTTAGGGGGCTACACCTTC. The V call is TRBV7-9, the J call TRBJ1-2, with D tentatively TRBD1 (6 bases). Germline V gene lookup returns CDR1 SEHNR and CDR2 FQNEAQ (reference sequence). The CDR3 is made up of 14 amino acids. V dropped 3 bases and J dropped 8 bases, with 16 bases sitting between them.

This chain links TRBV21-1 with TRBJ2-7; the D call TRBD2 from the table was never checked on the DNA. TRBV21-1 is a pseudogene. The CDR3 totals 15 residues. The CDR3 loop is CASTPKRGRGGEQYV. As DNA, the CDR3 is TGTGCCAGCACCCCTAAGAGAGGGAGGGGCGGCGAGCAGTACGTC.

To note about this clone: A junction boundary mismatches the germline segment, possibly from a read error. The chain couples TRBV12-3 or TRBV12-4 to TRBJ1-5; no reliable D call. The CDR3 loop spans 13 amino acids. In DNA, the CDR3 is TGTGCCAACAGTTTAGAGGCCGGTCAGCCCCAGCATTTT. Encoded protein: CANSLEAGQPQHF.

V and J are TRBV19 and TRBJ1-6; no definite D call. Deletions cut 4 bases from V and 6 bases from J, with 19 bases between. CDR1 and CDR2 (germline): LNHDA, SQIVND (reference sequence). This CDR3 has 17 amino acids. The CDR3 coding sequence is TGTGCCAGTAGTACCATGGGCGCCAGAACCTTTAATTCACCCCTCCACTTT. Translated, it gives CASSTMGARTFNSPLHF.

The chain has TRBV6-5 and TRBJ2-6; D is uncertain. CDR1 is MNHEY and CDR2 is SVGAGI in the germline V gene. The CDR3 extends over 16 amino acids. V was shortened by 0 bases and J by 3 bases, with 9 bases between the two germline ends. CDR3 in amino acids: CASSYSVQGGANVLTF. The DNA of the CDR3 is TGTGCCAGCAGTTACTCGGTACAAGGTGGGGCCAACGTCCTGACTTTC.

The V and J genes are TRBV29-1 and TRBJ1-3; D is unclear. Germline CDR1 is SQVTM and CDR2 is ANQGSEA. This CDR3 comprises 12 residues. V was shortened by 5 bases and J by 7 bases, with 12 bases between the two germline ends. This CDR3 reads CSVTTVGNTIYF. For the CDR3, the DNA is TGCAGCGTTACCACGGTGGGGAACACCATATATTTT.

The CDR3 DNA reads as TGCGCCAGCAGCCCCAAGGCCAGCTCTGGAAACACCATATATTTT. As protein: CASSPKASSGNTIYF. V usage is TRBV5-1 and J usage is TRBJ1-3; no clear D. V lost 4 bases to trimming and J lost 0 bases, with 11 bases between them. CDR1 SGHRS and CDR2 YFSETQ come from the germline V gene. The CDR3 contains 15 residues.

The gene calls are TRBV5-1 and TRBJ1-1; D is perhaps TRBD1 (5 bases). This CDR3 comprises 14 residues. The germline gives CDR1 SGHRS, CDR2 YFSETQ. Trimming cost V 4 bases and J 0 bases, with 10 bases left between them. This chain's CDR3 is CASSPQGLNTEAFF. CDR3 DNA: TGCGCCAGCAGCCCCCAGGGATTGAACACTGAAGCTTTCTTT.

V usage is TRBV6-5 and J usage is TRBJ2-5; possible D gene TRBD2, 6 bases. V was pared by 9 bases and J by 5 bases, with 19 bases between. The CDR3 sequence is 14 residues long. Germline values: CDR1 MNHEY, CDR2 SVGAGI. The CDR3 region is CASRLSRGKETQYF. CDR3 nucleotides: TGTGCCAGTCGTCTATCCCGGGGGAAGGAGACCCAGTACTTC.

The chain joins TRBV2 to TRBJ2-2; D is uncertain. There are 16 residues in the CDR3. CDR1 is SNHLY, CDR2 FYNNEI, per germline. Trimming cost V 2 bases and J 2 bases, with 12 bases left between them. The CDR3 loop reads CASSERQAVNTGELFF. The CDR3 nucleotides read TGTGCCAGCAGTGAACGTCAGGCGGTAAACACCGGGGAGCTGTTTTTT. Full variable domain (missing parts from reference TRBV2 and TRBJ2-2): EPEVTQTPSHQVTQMGQEVILRCVPISNHLYFYWYRQILGQKVEFLVSFYNNEISEKSEIFDDQFSVERPDGSNFTLKIRSTKLEDSAMYFCASSERQAVNTGELFFGEGSRLTVL.

The chain is built from TRBV12-3 or TRBV12-4 and TRBJ2-3; D is ambiguous. V was cut by 3 bases and J by 2 bases, with 6 bases left in between. The CDR3 consists of 13 residues. CDR3 region: CASSFINTDTQYF. In DNA form, the CDR3 reads TGTGCCAGCAGTTTCATAAACACAGATACGCAGTATTTT.

This clone was seen more than once but under ten times. The genes are TRBV9 and TRBJ1-3, with TRBD1 identical over 8 bases. The CDR3 runs to 16 residues. Trimming took 3 bases from V and 3 from J; bases not matched to a gene: 8. Per the germline V gene, CDR1 is SGDLS and CDR2 is YYNGEE. DNA of the CDR3: TGTGCCAGCAGCGGTAGCCAGGGGGCCTTTGGAAACACCATATATTTT. Encoded protein: CASSGSQGAFGNTIYF.

The chain is built from TRBV18 and TRBJ1-4; 10 bases line up with TRBD1. The CDR3 covers 14 residues. V gave up 3 bases and J gave up 8 bases; unmatched junction bases: 3. Germline loops: CDR1 KGHSH, CDR2 LQKENI. CDR3 sequence reads: CASSPGQGNEKLFF. CDR3 sequence (DNA): TGTGCCAGCTCACCGGGACAGGGGAACGAAAAACTGTTTTTT.

This clone has only one observation. The chain employs TRBV19 and TRBJ2-2; possibly TRBD1 for D (5 bases). The CDR3 totals 18 residues. Germline CDR1 reads LNHDA; CDR2 reads SQIVND (reference sequence). V was pared by 3 bases and J by 1 base, with 18 bases between. CDR3 DNA sequence: TGTGCCAGTAGTATCGGTGGGGCTAATCTCTTGAACACCGGGGAGCTGTTTTTT. It is translated as CASSIGGANLLNTGELFF.

V and J are TRBV29-1 and TRBJ1-4; D is unresolved. Trimming removed 3 bases from V and 8 bases from J, with 7 bases in between. The CDR3 consists of 11 residues. Germline CDR1 is SQVTM and CDR2 is ANQGSEA. CDR3 loop: CSVEVKEKLFF. CDR3 bases: TGCAGCGTTGAGGTTAAAGAAAAACTGTTTTTT.